The rows below give T cell receptor beta chains drawn from one sample of a study of cytomegalovirus exposure and HLA in healthy donors. Method: immunoSEQ multiplex PCR; TCRdb's copy keeps in-frame clones and lacks some. The sample carries more than 110,000 clones, around 75% recorded once. The sequenced material came from PBMCs. Receptors were obtained from a man aged 25 to 45 in good health and CMV-seronegative. CDR3s include the opening cysteine and the closing phenylalanine or tryptophan. The D gene is left open where the match is weak. Some rows have no size entry. The others give once, few or many, or a class for an expanded clone.

size: .; V: TRBV4-1; J: TRBJ2-4; D: .; DNA: TGCGCCAGCAGCCACCGAGCAGGCCTAGCCAAAAACAGTCAGTACTTC; CDR3: CASSHRAGLAKNSQYF
size: .; V: TRBV29-1; J: TRBJ1-6; D: TRBD1; DNA: TGCAGCGTGTCGACAGGGGCTAACTCACCCCTCCACTTT; CDR3: CSVSTGANSPLHF
size: .; V: TRBV5-1; J: TRBJ2-6; D: TRBD1; DNA: TGCGCCAGCAGCTCCGGACAGGGTAGAGGTGGGGCCAACGTCCTGACTTTC; CDR3: CASSSGQGRGGANVLTF
size: .; V: TRBV28; J: TRBJ2-7; D: .; DNA: TGTGCCAGCAGACCCTTCGGCAGTGGCCAGGACGAGCAGTACTTC; CDR3: CASRPFGSGQDEQYF
size: .; V: TRBV5-4; J: TRBJ1-5; D: .; DNA: TGTGCCAGCAGCTTGGGGCTTTCCAATCAGCCCCAGCATTTT; CDR3: CASSLGLSNQPQHF
size: .; V: TRBV5-6; J: TRBJ2-4; D: TRBD1; DNA: TGTGCCAGCAGCTACCGGGACAGTAAAAACATTCAGTACTTC; CDR3: CASSYRDSKNIQYF
size: .; V: TRBV5-1; J: TRBJ1-1; D: .; DNA: TGCGCCAGCAGCTTGGAATTCAGCGGGTACACTGAAGCTTTCTTT; CDR3: CASSLEFSGYTEAFF
size: .; V: TRBV7-8; J: TRBJ2-7; D: TRBD1; DNA: TGTGCCAGCAGGGGGGGACAGGGAGAGGACGAGCAGTACTTC; CDR3: CASRGGQGEDEQYF
size: .; V: TRBV6-1; J: TRBJ2-5; D: .; DNA: TGTGCCAGCAGTGAAGGGGCAGGGAGGGGGGAGACCCAGTACTTC; CDR3: CASSEGAGRGETQYF
size: .; V: TRBV5-4; J: TRBJ2-7; D: .; DNA: TGTGCCAGCAGCCTAGACCGCTACGAGCAGTACTTC; CDR3: CASSLDRYEQYF
size: .; V: TRBV27; J: TRBJ1-5; D: TRBD1; DNA: TGTGCCAGCAGTTTCCAGGGACAGGGGCTTAATCAGCCCCAGCATTTT; CDR3: CASSFQGQGLNQPQHF
size: .; V: TRBV5-6; J: TRBJ1-1; D: .; DNA: TGTGCCAGCAGCACCCCCCCGGCTGAAGCTTTCTTT; CDR3: CASSTPPAEAFF
size: .; V: TRBV6-1; J: TRBJ2-7; D: TRBD2; DNA: TGTGCCAGCAGTGAATTGGCGGGGGGTGGAGAGGGGGTGCAGTACTTC; CDR3: CASSELAGGGEGVQYF
size: .; V: TRBV12-2; J: TRBJ2-2; D: .; DNA: TGTGCAAGTCCAAAGGCCACGACTAGCGGGAGGAAAGAAACCGGGGAGCTGTTTTTT; CDR3: CASPKATTSGRKETGELFF
size: .; V: TRBV9; J: TRBJ2-7; D: .; DNA: TGTGCCAGCAGCGTAGATACCGGGAAGTCCTACGAGCAGTACTTC; CDR3: CASSVDTGKSYEQYF
size: few; V: TRBV2; J: TRBJ2-5; D: TRBD2; DNA: TGTGCCAGCACCCCTCAGCGGGAGTGGTGGGAGACCCAGTACTTC; CDR3: CASTPQREWWETQYF
size: .; V: TRBV9; J: TRBJ2-3; D: TRBD2; DNA: TGTGCCAGCAGCGTATCAGCGGGGGTAACAGATACGCAGTATTTT; CDR3: CASSVSAGVTDTQYF
size: .; V: TRBV28; J: TRBJ2-5; D: TRBD2; DNA: TGTGCCAGCAGTTCTAGCGGGAGCCAGACCCAGTACTTC; CDR3: CASSSSGSQTQYF
size: .; V: TRBV5-1; J: TRBJ1-3; D: .; DNA: TGCGCCAGCAGCTTTTCTTATACAGGGTCCTCGGGAAACACCATATATTTT; CDR3: CASSFSYTGSSGNTIYF
size: .; V: TRBV5-6; J: TRBJ2-6; D: TRBD2; DNA: TGTGCCAGCATCTGGGGGGGAGGGGCCAACGTCCTGACTTTC; CDR3: CASIWGGGANVLTF
size: .; V: TRBV11-3; J: TRBJ1-1; D: TRBD1; DNA: TGTGCCAGCAGCACAGGACAGGGGGCTAGCACTGAAGCTTTCTTT; CDR3: CASSTGQGASTEAFF
size: once; V: TRBV5-1; J: TRBJ2-1; D: TRBD2; DNA: TGCGCCAGCAGCTTGGGAGCGGGAGGTCCGGATGAGCAGTTCTTC; CDR3: CASSLGAGGPDEQFF
size: few; V: TRBV6-5; J: TRBJ2-7; D: TRBD1; DNA: TGTGCCAGCAGTTACTCGAGTCAGGGGGCAGGCGAGCAGTACTTC; CDR3: CASSYSSQGAGEQYF
size: .; V: TRBV19; J: TRBJ2-3; D: .; DNA: TGTGCCAGTAGTCTCGGTCGCACAGATACGCAGTATTTT; CDR3: CASSLGRTDTQYF
size: few; V: TRBV7-8; J: TRBJ1-1; D: .; DNA: TGTGCCAGCAGCCACCACAGGGTCGACACTGAAGCTTTCTTT; CDR3: CASSHHRVDTEAFF
size: .; V: TRBV9; J: TRBJ1-1; D: TRBD1; DNA: TGTGCCAGCAGCGCCGGACAGGGGGCCACTGAAGCTTTCTTT; CDR3: CASSAGQGATEAFF
size: .; V: TRBV11-3; J: TRBJ2-7; D: TRBD2; DNA: TGTGCCAGCAGCCTGGGGCTAGCGGGAGACGAGCAGTACTTC; CDR3: CASSLGLAGDEQYF